This T cell receptor beta chain was sequenced in a study of tumor-infiltrating lymphocytes in primary liver carcinoma. The CDR3 spans 12 residues. Germline values: CDR1 SQVTM, CDR2 ANQGSEA. Total RNA and DNA came together from roughly 20-30 mg of bulk tissue without cell sorting. In the case of this clonotype: The junction and the germline gene differ at one end; a read error may be behind it.

Researchers generated TCR beta cDNA from about 530 ng of total RNA, relying on a constant-region primer. The TCR beta library was amplified through three nested multiplex PCR rounds in a modified ARM-PCR procedure. The first two PCR rounds, around 11 cycles each, used TRBV1-TRBV30 forward primers and a C-beta reverse primer. TCRdb reprocessed the multiplex PCR reads with MiXCR, giving one entry per CDR3 protein. Found here are some 55,000 distinct CDR3 sequences, roughly 77% of them singletons; the top ten hold around 25%. Sequenced input: liver tumor tissue from sampling region 2. The sample's subset: tumor region T2, inferior pole. The receptor comes from a man in his forties with primary liver carcinoma and hepatitis B virus infection. This sequence joins TRBV29-1 and TRBJ2-1; D not certain. Written as DNA, the CDR3 is TGCGGCGTTGTTGGGTTGGGGTCTGAGCAGTTCTTC. This gives the protein CGVVGLGSEQFF.